A single sample gave rise to the 2 T cell receptor beta chains below, sequenced in a study of cytomegalovirus exposure and HLA in healthy donors (dated by TCRdb to the late 2010s). The receptor library was made with the immunoSEQ multiplex PCR assay. The source is immuneACCESS, and TCRdb retained only in-frame sequences with V and J called. Part of the clones is not carried over; for the studies checked, unresolved V genes explain less than half of this, and the remainder is unexplained. In this sample the table shows just under 150,000 clones, approximately 88% of which occur a single time. The ten largest account for roughly 4.8% of the sample. Sequencing used PBMCs. The receptors originated from a man younger than 30 in good health and CMV-seropositive.

A few counts support this clone. The chain couples TRBV11-3 to TRBJ2-1; 10 nucleotides line up with TRBD2. J gave up 5 bases and V 5 bases, and 3 bases lay outside the gene matches. Germline loops: CDR1 SGHNT, CDR2 YENEEA. The CDR3 totals 14 residues. The chain's CDR3 is CASSPSGSNNEQFF. The CDR3 DNA is TGTGCCAGCAGCCCTAGCGGGAGCAACAATGAGCAGTTCTTC.

The rearrangement uses TRBV27 and TRBJ2-2; tentative D call: TRBD2 (5 bases). The ends were cut back, 5 bases at V and 1 base at J, with 11 bases in the middle. CDR3 length: 15 amino acids. Germline V gene sequence: CDR1 MNHEY, CDR2 SMNVEV (reference sequence). CDR3 nucleotide sequence: TGTGCCAGCAGTCAGTACCGGGAGAACACCGGGGAGCTGTTTTTT. Its protein is CASSQYRENTGELFF.